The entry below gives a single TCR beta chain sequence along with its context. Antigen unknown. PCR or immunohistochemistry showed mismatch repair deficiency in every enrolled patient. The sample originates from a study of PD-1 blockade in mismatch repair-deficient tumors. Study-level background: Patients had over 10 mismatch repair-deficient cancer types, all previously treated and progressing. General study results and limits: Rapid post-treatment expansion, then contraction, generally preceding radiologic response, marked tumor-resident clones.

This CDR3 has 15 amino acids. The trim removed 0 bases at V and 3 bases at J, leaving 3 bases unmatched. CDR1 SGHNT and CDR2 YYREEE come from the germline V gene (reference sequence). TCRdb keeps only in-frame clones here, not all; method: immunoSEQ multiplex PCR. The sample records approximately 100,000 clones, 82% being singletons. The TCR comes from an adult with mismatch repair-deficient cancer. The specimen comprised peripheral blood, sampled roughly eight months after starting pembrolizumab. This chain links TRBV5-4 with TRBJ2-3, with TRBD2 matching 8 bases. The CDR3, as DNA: TGTGCCAGCAGCTTGGCCAGCGGGGGAACAGATACGCAGTATTTT. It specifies CASSLASGGTDTQYF.